This T cell receptor beta chain was documented in a study of shared clonotypes between healthy human individuals. Donors were healthy HIV-negative adults without recent acute infections or vaccinations. With unsorted samples, genomic DNA was obtained from about 90 million PBMCs. PCR replicates performed on unsorted PBMC used 300 to 350 ng DNA, tens of thousands of T cell genomes. Authors' methods: Filtering differed because ImmunoSEQ produced junction-only sequences that carried no quality scores. Generated by immunoSEQ multiplex PCR, the TCRdb table keeps only in-frame clones and is missing some. The DNA was the basis for D and trimming; V, J and clone size are from that table. The data contain fewer than 650,000 clones, roughly four fifths of them singletons. This TCR was recovered from a woman aged 40 to 49 in good health. Some clones in this sample may be carry-over from other donors' samples. Material: PBMCs.

CDR3 region: CAWSMGQGMETQYF. The CDR3 nucleotides are TGTGCCTGGAGTATGGGACAGGGGATGGAGACCCAGTACTTC. The rearrangement joins TRBV30 to TRBJ2-5; 10 bases align to TRBD1. There are 14 residues in the CDR3. V lost 2 bases to trimming and J lost 5 bases; unmatched junction nucleotides: 5. Germline V lookup: CDR1 GTSNPN, CDR2 SVGIG (reference sequence).